Shown below are 8 T cell receptor beta chains from a single sample sequenced in a study of T cell responses to AZD1222 COVID-19 vaccine. Using immunoSEQ multiplex PCR, the repertoire was profiled, and TCRdb retains in-frame clones only, with some absent. This sample carries over 60,000 clones, around nine tenths of them seen once, and the ten largest clones take 24%. The sequences come from peripheral blood, collected on day 0 of AZD1222 vaccination. All receptors derive from an adult in good health.

This chain links TRBV5-1 with TRBJ1-2; 10 bases match TRBD1. This CDR3 contains 13 residues. Germline V lookup: CDR1 SGHRS, CDR2 YFSETQ. The V gene end was trimmed by 7 bases and the J gene end by 6 bases; junction bases not matched to a gene: 6. The CDR3, as DNA: TGCGCCAGCCCGACAGGGGGCTGGAATGGCTACACCTTC. As protein: CASPTGGWNGYTF.

This clone was found a few times. The CDR3 reads CASSPGVSYGYTF. The CDR3 coding sequence is TGTGCCAGCAGTCCAGGGGTTAGCTATGGCTACACCTTC. The V call is TRBV6-5, the J call TRBJ1-2; tentative D call: TRBD1 (6 bases). The germline gives CDR1 MNHEY, CDR2 SVGAGI. V was clipped by 5 bases and J by 4 bases, with 11 bases between them. This CDR3 region has 13 residues.

The sample holds a few counts of this clone. The V call is TRBV6-5, the J call TRBJ2-1; TRBD2 is a possible D gene (6 bases). CDR1 and CDR2 (germline): MNHEY, SVGAGI. The ends were cut back, 6 bases at V and 5 bases at J, with 14 bases in the middle. This CDR3 region has 14 residues. The CDR3 is CASRRGRPDNEQFF. The DNA for the CDR3 is TGTGCCAGCAGGCGGGGCAGACCCGACAATGAGCAGTTCTTC.

The gene calls are TRBV12-3 or TRBV12-4 and TRBJ2-3; D is ambiguous. The CDR3 runs to 13 residues. Between the trimmed V and J ends, which lost 7 bases and 0 bases, there was a span of 8 bases. CDR3 DNA sequence: TGTGCCAGCACCCTGCGGAGCACAGATACGCAGTATTTT. It encodes CASTLRSTDTQYF.

The rearrangement links TRBV30 to TRBJ2-7; TRBD1 agrees at 10 bases. The CDR3 has 13 residues. With V trimmed by 7 bases and J by 7 bases, 10 bases remained unmatched. CDR1 GTSNPN and CDR2 SVGIG come from the germline V gene (reference sequence). Here the CDR3 reads CASALGQGGEQYF. CDR3 bases: TGTGCCTCTGCCCTCGGACAGGGGGGAGAGCAGTACTTC.

The chain carries TRBV28 and TRBJ1-3; D uncertain. Trimming took off 6 bases at V and 0 bases at J, with 15 bases between the two ends. The CDR3 totals 16 residues. Germline CDR1 is MDHEN and CDR2 is SYDVKM. The CDR3 nucleotides are TGTGCCAGCAGACCCGGACGGACCAACTCTGGAAACACCATATATTTT. Protein product: CASRPGRTNSGNTIYF.

V is TRBV19 and J is TRBJ2-5; 9 nucleotides line up with TRBD1. This CDR3 spans 15 amino acids. Per the germline V gene, CDR1 is LNHDA and CDR2 is SQIVND (reference sequence). Trimming removed 4 bases from V and 4 bases from J; junction bases left unmatched: 7. The CDR3 loop is CASSRDRVLSETQYF. DNA of the CDR3: TGTGCCAGTAGTAGGGACAGGGTACTCTCAGAGACCCAGTACTTC.

The chain is built from TRBV28 and TRBJ2-5; D is unresolved. The germline gives CDR1 MDHEN, CDR2 SYDVKM. The V end was cut by 2 bases, the J end by 3 bases, with 7 bases between. This CDR3 region has 13 residues. DNA of the CDR3: TGTGCCAGCAGTTTAATGGGGAAAGAGACCCAGTACTTC. This encodes CASSLMGKETQYF.